This TCR beta chain originates from a study of T-cell reconstitution after alpha-beta-depleted transplantation in children. Of note for this clonotype: The antigen is unknown.

Study results and caveats: Most T-cell counts and diversity one year after the transplant came from T cells that were newly produced. Several hundred expanded graft clones reportedly gave rise to the alpha-beta T cells present about two months after transplant.

Germline-derived CDR1 and CDR2 are DFQATT and SNEGSKA (reference sequence). CDR3 length: 13 amino acids. The V gene end was trimmed by 3 bases and the J gene end by 6 bases; junction bases not matched to a gene: 4. The authors prepared the TCRbeta library with unique molecular identifiers. Each CDR3 protein gets one entry after TCRdb re-called the PCR reads with MiXCR. In the table there are approximately 270,000 distinct CDR3 sequences, 20% to 30% of which are singletons. The origin of this receptor is a female patient between 2 and 15 years old who had a stem cell transplant for congenital amegakaryocytic thrombocytopenia, so the T cells may come from the graft donor. This chain connects TRBV20-1 to TRBJ1-4; 7 bases are shared with TRBD1. Specimen: PBMCs, mostly from graft donor cells, collected 360 days after TCRalphabeta/CD19-depleted stem cell transplant. CDR3 in amino acids: CSASPGQYEKLFF. The CDR3 region has the DNA TGCAGTGCTAGTCCGGGACAGTATGAAAAACTGTTTTTT.